This TCR beta chain was captured by sequencing in a study of T cell responses to AZD1222 COVID-19 vaccine. Turning to the study itself: The analysis combined second doses at about 4 or about 12 weeks.

The method was immunoSEQ multiplex PCR; TCRdb's version includes in-frame clones alone and lacks a portion of them. The sample has over 120,000 clones; about 90% are singletons. This clone was found once. In germline, CDR1 is SGHDT, CDR2 YYEEEE. The CDR3 contains 15 residues. V lost 4 bases and J 3 bases, leaving 13 bases between the germline ends. The sample here was peripheral blood, taken on day 0 of AZD1222 vaccination. The rearrangement links TRBV5-6 to TRBJ2-2; D possibly corresponds to TRBD1 (5 bases). This sequence originates from an adult in good health. The CDR3 sequence is CASSPWGRDTGELFF. The CDR3, as DNA: TGTGCCAGCAGCCCCTGGGGCAGGGACACCGGGGAGCTGTTTTTT.